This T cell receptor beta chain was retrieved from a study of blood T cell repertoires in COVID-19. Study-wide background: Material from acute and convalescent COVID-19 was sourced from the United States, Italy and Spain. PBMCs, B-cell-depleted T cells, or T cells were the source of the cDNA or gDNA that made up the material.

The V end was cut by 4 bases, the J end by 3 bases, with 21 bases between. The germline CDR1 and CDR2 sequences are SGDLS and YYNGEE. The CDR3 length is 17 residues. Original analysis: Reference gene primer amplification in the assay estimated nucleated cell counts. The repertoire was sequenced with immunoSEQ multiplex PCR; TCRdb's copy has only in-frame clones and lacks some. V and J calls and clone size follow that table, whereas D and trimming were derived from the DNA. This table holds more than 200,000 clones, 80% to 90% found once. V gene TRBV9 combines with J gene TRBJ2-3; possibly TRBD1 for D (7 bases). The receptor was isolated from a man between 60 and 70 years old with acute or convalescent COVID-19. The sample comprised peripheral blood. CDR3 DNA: TGTGCCAGCAGCTCCAGGGGGGCAGCGGGCAGGACAGATACGCAGTATTTT. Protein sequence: CASSSRGAAGRTDTQYF.